A single sample gave rise to the 11 T cell receptor beta chains below, sequenced in a study of response to subunit inactivated influenza vaccine. Using its own MiXCR run on the RT-PCR reads, TCRdb lists one record per CDR3 protein. Of 800,000 or so distinct CDR3 sequences listed, 21% are singletons. The sample here was PBMCs from blood, taken about 5 days after vaccination. These receptors all stem from a man in his fifties who received an inactivated influenza vaccine.

The chain combines TRBV6-5 with TRBJ2-7, with D perhaps TRBD2 (7 bases). The germline gives CDR1 MNHEY, CDR2 SVGAGI. Trimming took off 2 bases at V and 6 bases at J, with 14 bases between the two ends. This CDR3 region has 14 residues. DNA for the CDR3: TGTGCCAGCAGTTACGTCGGGGGGCTCGTCGAGCAGTACTTC. Protein product: CASSYVGGLVEQYF.

The CDR3 protein is CAISEWASGSTGELFF. As DNA, the CDR3 is TGTGCCATCAGTGAGTGGGCTAGCGGGAGCACCGGGGAGCTGTTTTTT. The rearrangement uses TRBV10-3 and TRBJ2-2; TRBD2 matches at 10 bases. The CDR3 runs 16 residues. The trim removed 1 base at V and 4 bases at J, leaving 3 bases unmatched. CDR1 is ENHRY and CDR2 is SYGVKD in the germline V gene.

The table lists this clonotype with a few counts. The DNA for the CDR3 is TGTGCCAGCAGCACAAAAGGGGGTAGAACCCGGCTGGAAGAGCAGTACTTC. Residues: CASSTKGGRTRLEEQYF. This chain links TRBV7-8 with TRBJ2-7, with D perhaps matching TRBD1 (6 bases). CDR3 size: 17 residues. Per germline, CDR1 SGHVS and CDR2 FQNEAQ. The V and J ends lost 5 bases and 7 bases respectively, with 27 bases between them.

This clonotype was recorded a few times. The V call is TRBV3-1, the J call TRBJ1-3; no clear D gene. The CDR3 is 15 amino acids. V was trimmed by 3 bases and J by 0 bases, leaving 9 bases between them. Per germline, CDR1 LGHDT and CDR2 YNNKEL (reference sequence). CDR3 protein: CASSHSISSGNTIYF. The CDR3 nucleotides are TGTGCCAGCAGCCACAGTATTTCCTCTGGAAACACCATATATTTT.

V usage is TRBV20-1 and J usage is TRBJ2-7; TRBD1 matches 8 bases. The CDR3 consists of 14 residues. Germline V gene sequence: CDR1 DFQATT, CDR2 SNEGSKA (reference sequence). Losses at the gene ends were 5 bases for V and 5 bases for J; bases not matched to a gene: 11. The CDR3 here is CSAPRGTGTHEQYF. The CDR3 DNA reads TGCAGTGCTCCTCGCGGGACAGGCACCCACGAGCAGTACTTC.

This clonotype was observed a few times. The genes are TRBV5-1 and TRBJ2-1; TRBD1 agrees at 7 bases. Germline V gives CDR1 SGHRS, CDR2 YFSETQ. V lost 4 bases, J lost 8 bases, and 9 bases stayed unmatched. The CDR3 has 14 amino acids. The CDR3 loop is CASSVGTVGDEQFF. In DNA, the CDR3 is TGCGCCAGCAGCGTAGGGACAGTTGGTGATGAGCAGTTCTTC.

In this sample, this clonotype turned up once. J is TRBJ1-6 and V is TRBV20-1; possibly TRBD1 for D (5 bases). Germline V gene sequence: CDR1 DFQATT, CDR2 SNEGSKA (reference sequence). V lost 5 bases, J lost 4 bases, and 15 bases lay in between. The CDR3 totals 15 residues. The chain's CDR3 is CSASNQGIYNSPLHF. The CDR3 DNA is TGCAGTGCTTCCAACCAGGGAATTTATAATTCACCCCTCCACTTT.

This clonotype was counted a few times. The rearrangement links TRBV2 to TRBJ2-1; 8 bases match TRBD2. The trim removed 5 bases at V and 9 bases at J, leaving 3 bases unmatched. Germline values: CDR1 SNHLY, CDR2 FYNNEI. There are 12 residues in the CDR3. The CDR3 nucleotides read TGTGCCAGCAGTAGTAGCGGGATTGAGCAGTTCTTC. Protein product: CASSSSGIEQFF.

The V call is TRBV7-9, the J call TRBJ2-7; 9 bases are shared with TRBD1. Trimming at V came to 4 bases and at J to 4 bases, leaving 14 bases not matched to a gene. The CDR3 length is 17 residues. The germline V gene has CDR1 SEHNR and CDR2 FQNEAQ (reference sequence). CDR3 region: CASSSQTSTGGLYEQYF. Here the CDR3 DNA reads TGTGCCAGCAGCTCACAGACATCGACAGGGGGTCTTTACGAGCAGTACTTC.

J is TRBJ2-2 and V is TRBV12-3 or TRBV12-4; TRBD1 matches at 7 bases. Trimming cost V 5 bases and J 0 bases; bases outside gene matches: 9. This CDR3 is built from 17 residues. CDR3 bases: TGTGCCAGCAGTGAGGGAACAGGGGTCGCGAACACCGGGGAGCTGTTTTTT. Its translation is CASSEGTGVANTGELFF.

The rearrangement links TRBV5-1 to TRBJ1-1; no firm D call. Trimming pared 0 bases from V and 2 bases from J, leaving 8 bases between. The CDR3 spans 14 residues. CDR1 SGHRS and CDR2 YFSETQ come from the germline V gene. For the CDR3, the DNA is TGCGCCAGCAGCTTGGTTGCAGCCAACACTGAAGCTTTCTTT. This codes for CASSLVAANTEAFF.